The rows below give T cell receptor beta chains drawn from one sample of a study of blood T cell repertoires in COVID-19. The method was immunoSEQ multiplex PCR; TCRdb's version includes in-frame clones alone and lacks a portion of them. The sample records a few hundred thousand clones, approximately 86% being singletons. What was sequenced was PBMCs or T cells enriched from blood (not recorded which). These receptors all come from a woman between 25 and 40 years old who had recovered from COVID-19. CDR3s include the opening cysteine and the closing phenylalanine or tryptophan. Each record gives: J gene, V gene, clone size, D gene, CDR3 DNA, CDR3 protein. D genes are given only for firm matches. Part of the rows lack a size; the others show once, few, many or a class for expanded clones.

>TRBJ1-1|TRBV5-1|once|TRBD1
TGCGCCAGCAGCCGTAAGACAGGGGAGGTTACCACTGAAGCTTTCTTT
CASSRKTGEVTTEAFF
>TRBJ1-1|TRBV29-1|-|-
TGCAGCGTTGGAGGCATGAACACTGAAGCTTTCTTT
CSVGGMNTEAFF
>TRBJ2-3|TRBV5-1|-|TRBD2
TGCGCCAGCAGCAAGGGACTAGCGGCAGATACGCAGTATTTT
CASSKGLAADTQYF
>TRBJ2-7|TRBV7-9|-|-
TGTGCCAGCAGCCATACAGGCAACGGTTACGAGCAGTACTTC
CASSHTGNGYEQYF
>TRBJ1-1|TRBV7-9|-|-
TGTGCCACCGACAAAAGTGAAGCTTTCTTT
CATDKSEAFF
>TRBJ2-7|TRBV18|-|-
TGTGCCAGCTCACCACAGGACAGTCTCTACGAGCAGTACTTC
CASSPQDSLYEQYF
>TRBJ1-6|TRBV3-1/TRBV3-2|-|TRBD1
TGTGCCAGCAGCCAAGATAGTCCATGGGACAGCCTTTCTCCCCTCCACTTT
CASSQDSPWDSLSPLHF
>TRBJ1-2|TRBV2|-|-
TGTGCCAGCAGTGTTGTGTCCGCCGGGGGAGGCTACACCTTC
CASSVVSAGGGYTF
>TRBJ2-1|TRBV30|-|TRBD2
TGTGCCTGGGGGACTAGCGGGGGCCTCTACAATGAGCAGTTCTTC
CAWGTSGGLYNEQFF
>TRBJ1-1|TRBV28|few|-
TGTGCCAGCAGTTTCTCCCGAGCGACAGCCAACACTGAAGCTTTCTTT
CASSFSRATANTEAFF
>TRBJ1-2|TRBV7-9|-|-
TGTGCCAGCAGCCTTCCCGGACTTCCCCTTAACTATGGCTACACCTTC
CASSLPGLPLNYGYTF
>TRBJ1-2|TRBV5-1|-|-
TGCGCCAGCAGCTTGGCGGCTAACTATGGCTACACCTTC
CASSLAANYGYTF
>TRBJ2-1|TRBV19|-|TRBD2
TGTGCCAGTACGACTAGCGGGCACAATGAGCAGTTCTTC
CASTTSGHNEQFF
>TRBJ1-2|TRBV7-9|-|TRBD1
TGTGCCAGCAGCCGAGGACAGGGTAATGGCTACACCTTC
CASSRGQGNGYTF
>TRBJ1-3|TRBV11-2|-|-
TGTGCCAGCAGCCAGTATCACGGAAACACCATATATTTT
CASSQYHGNTIYF